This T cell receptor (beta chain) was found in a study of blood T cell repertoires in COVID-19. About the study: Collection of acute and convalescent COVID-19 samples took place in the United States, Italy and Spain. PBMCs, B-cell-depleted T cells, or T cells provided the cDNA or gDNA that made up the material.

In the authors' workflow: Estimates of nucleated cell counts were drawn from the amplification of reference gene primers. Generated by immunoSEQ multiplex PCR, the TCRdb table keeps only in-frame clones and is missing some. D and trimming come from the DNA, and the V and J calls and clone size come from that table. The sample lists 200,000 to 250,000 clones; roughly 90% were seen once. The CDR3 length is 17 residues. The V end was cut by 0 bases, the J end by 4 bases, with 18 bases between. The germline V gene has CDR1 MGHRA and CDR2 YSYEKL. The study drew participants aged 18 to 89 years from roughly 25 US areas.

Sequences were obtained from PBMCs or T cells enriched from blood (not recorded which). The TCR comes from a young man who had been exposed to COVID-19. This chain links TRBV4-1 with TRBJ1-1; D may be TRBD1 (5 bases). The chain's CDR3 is CASSQDTGGGSVTEAFF. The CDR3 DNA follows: TGCGCCAGCAGCCAAGATACGGGGGGTGGGTCCGTCACTGAAGCTTTCTTT.